Below are 30 T cell receptor beta chains sequenced from a single sample in a study of cytomegalovirus exposure and HLA in healthy donors. 13 Jbeta primers and 60 Vbeta primers were used for the PCR. The assay was immunoSEQ multiplex PCR, and TCRdb's table has in-frame clones only and misses some. This repertoire shows tens of thousands of clones, around 60% found once; its top ten account for 4% to 4.5%. The source material was PBMCs. The receptors come from a male donor in good health and CMV-seropositive.

The V gene is TRBV2, the J gene TRBJ2-1, with D perhaps TRBD2 (6 bases). Trimming shortened V by 6 bases and J by 9 bases, and 18 bases separated the two germline ends. In germline, CDR1 is SNHLY, CDR2 FYNNEI. The CDR3 is 14 amino acids. For the CDR3, the DNA is TGTGCCAGCAGGCCCGCGGGACTTGTAGGTGAGCAGTTCTTC. Translating gives CASRPAGLVGEQFF.

The rearrangement uses TRBV6-1 and TRBJ2-3, with D possibly being TRBD1 (5 bases). Trimming took 6 bases from V and 2 from J, leaving 9 bases between them. The CDR3 loop spans 13 amino acids. Per the germline V gene, CDR1 is MNHNS and CDR2 is SASEGT. The CDR3 DNA sequence: TGTGCCAGCAGGTGGGGCTCCACAGATACGCAGTATTTT. Encoded protein: CASRWGSTDTQYF.

The V call is TRBV6-6, the J call TRBJ1-4; weak D call: TRBD1 (5 bases). The CDR3 extends over 16 amino acids. Germline CDR1 reads MNHNY; CDR2 reads SVGAGI (reference sequence). The V gene lost 6 bases and the J gene lost 5 bases, with 19 bases spanning the gap. The DNA of the CDR3 is TGTGCCAGCAGCCACGGCATTGACAGTCTAAATGAAAAACTGTTTTTT. This codes for CASSHGIDSLNEKLFF.

The J gene is TRBJ2-3, the V gene TRBV28; 9 positions match TRBD1. V lost 5 bases and J lost 4; bases outside the gene matches: 7. Germline CDR1 is MDHEN and CDR2 is SYDVKM. The CDR3 runs to 15 residues. The CDR3 coding sequence is TGTGCCAGCAGTGAACCGGGACAGGGCTCAGATACGCAGTATTTT. Its protein product is CASSEPGQGSDTQYF.

V usage is TRBV25-1 and J usage is TRBJ2-7; TRBD2 agrees at 11 bases. Trimming at V came to 0 bases and at J to 3 bases, leaving 7 bases not matched to a gene. There are 17 residues in the CDR3. Per germline, CDR1 MGHDK and CDR2 SYGVNS. In DNA, the CDR3 is TGTGCCAGCAGTGAATATGCACCACTAGCGGGAGACTACGAGCAGTACTTC. It specifies CASSEYAPLAGDYEQYF.

The chain employs TRBV7-9 and TRBJ1-1, with 8 bases lining up with TRBD1. Per the germline V gene, CDR1 is SEHNR and CDR2 is FQNEAQ (reference sequence). V trimming: 1 base; J trimming: 4 bases; junction bases outside the gene matches: 5. This CDR3 has 15 amino acids. The CDR3 reads CASSLVQGATTEAFF. The CDR3 coding sequence is TGTGCCAGCAGCTTAGTTCAGGGGGCTACCACTGAAGCTTTCTTT.

This clone has just one count. V and J are TRBV9 and TRBJ1-1; 7 nucleotides agree with TRBD1. This CDR3 has 15 amino acids. After removal of 3 bases from V and 3 bases from J, the junction contained 8 bases not matched to a gene. In germline, CDR1 is SGDLS, CDR2 YYNGEE. The CDR3 DNA sequence: TGTGCCAGCAGCGAGGGGGCAGGGGAGGACACTGAAGCTTTCTTT. Translated: CASSEGAGEDTEAFF. The complete variable domain, with remaining parts taken from reference TRBV9 and TRBJ1-1, reads DSGVTQTPKHLITATGQRVTLRCSPRSGDLSVYWYQQSLDQGLQFLIQYYNGEERAKGNILERFSAQQFPDLHSELNLSSLELGDSALYFCASSEGAGEDTEAFFGQGTRLTVV.

The genes are TRBV13 and TRBJ2-7; 11 bases are a match to TRBD2. The V gene end was trimmed by 0 bases and the J gene end by 1 base; junction bases not matched to a gene: 14. Per germline, CDR1 PRHDT and CDR2 FYEKMQ (reference sequence). The CDR3 loop spans 20 amino acids. This CDR3 reads CASSLGRDWASGRFSYEQYF. The DNA of the CDR3 is TGTGCCAGCAGCTTAGGACGGGACTGGGCTAGCGGGAGGTTTTCCTACGAGCAGTACTTC.

This clone has a single count. The chain employs TRBV6-5 and TRBJ2-5; TRBD2 aligns across 10 bases. J lost 1 base, V lost 6 bases, and 5 bases had no gene match. The CDR3 sequence is 15 residues long. The V gene's germline CDR1 is MNHEY and CDR2 SVGAGI. The CDR3 spells CASRAWTSGQETQYF. For the CDR3, the DNA is TGTGCCAGCAGGGCTTGGACTAGCGGCCAAGAGACCCAGTACTTC.

Remarks on this clone: Germline is not matched at one junction end, which may reflect a read error. This rearrangement joins TRBV5-1 to TRBJ2-5, with TRBD1 matching over 11 bases. The CDR3 has 15 residues. Per germline, CDR1 SGHRS and CDR2 YFSETQ. The CDR3 spells CASRLGTGGMETQYF. CDR3 sequence (DNA): TGCGCCAGCAGATTGGGGACAGGGGGAATGGAGACCCAGTACTTC.

The chain links TRBV11-2 to TRBJ2-1; D may be TRBD2 (5 bases). V was shortened by 0 bases and J by 10 bases, with 13 bases between the two germline ends. The length of the CDR3 is 14 residues. CDR1 is SGHAT and CDR2 is FQNNGV in the germline V gene. The CDR3 here is CASSLDRAPGEQFF. The CDR3 region has the DNA TGTGCCAGCAGCTTAGATCGCGCTCCGGGAGAGCAGTTCTTC.

The J gene is TRBJ1-2, the V gene TRBV13, with a possible D match to TRBD1 (6 bases). Germline V gene sequence: CDR1 PRHDT, CDR2 FYEKMQ (reference sequence). V was shortened by 5 bases and J by 8 bases, with 21 bases between the two germline ends. The CDR3 length is 15 residues. This CDR3 is CASSVREGQGGGYTF. Written as DNA, the CDR3 is TGTGCCAGCAGCGTTAGAGAAGGTCAAGGGGGAGGCTACACCTTC. Full variable domain (outside the CDR3, taken from reference TRBV13 and TRBJ1-2): AAGVIQSPRHLIKEKRETATLKCYPIPRHDTVYWYQQGPGQDPQFLISFYEKMQSDKGSIPDRFSAQQFSDYHSELNMSSLELGDSALYFCASSVREGQGGGYTFGSGTRLTVV.

The chain recombines TRBV5-6 with TRBJ1-6, with TRBD1 matching 7 bases. CDR3 length equals 15 residues. V trimming: 2 bases; J trimming: 9 bases; junction bases outside the gene matches: 8. Germline V gene lookup returns CDR1 SGHDT and CDR2 YYEEEE. In nucleotides, the CDR3 is TGTGCCAGCAGCTTACAGGGGTCAGATTTTTCACCCCTCCACTTT. Its protein is CASSLQGSDFSPLHF.

Only a few counts were recorded for this clone. The gene calls are TRBV15 and TRBJ1-5; D remains ambiguous. The CDR3 has 16 residues. Germline V gene data show CDR1 as LNHNV and CDR2 as YYDKDF (reference sequence). Trimming stripped 2 bases from V and 7 bases from J, with 18 bases between. The CDR3 DNA reads as TGTGCCACCAGCAGACCCGAGGGCACTATCGAGCAGCCCCAGCATTTT. Translated: CATSRPEGTIEQPQHF.

This clone showed up just once. The chain couples TRBV5-1 to TRBJ1-2, with a weak D call TRBD1 (6 bases). V was cut by 0 bases and J by 5 bases, with 14 bases left in between. Germline V gene data show CDR1 as SGHRS and CDR2 as YFSETQ. The CDR3 extends over 15 amino acids. CDR3 nucleotides: TGCGCCAGCAGCTTGGAGGGAGGGGGATCGTATGGCTACACCTTC. Translating gives CASSLEGGGSYGYTF.

Comments on this clone: The junction differs from germline at one of its ends, possibly a read error. The chain combines TRBV6-5 with TRBJ1-5; weak D call: TRBD1 (5 bases). This CDR3 has 15 residues. The V gene's germline CDR1 is MNHEY and CDR2 SVGAGI. The CDR3 reads CASSSTRDSNRPQHF. CDR3 coding DNA: TGTGCCAGCAGTTCCACCAGGGATAGCAATCGGCCCCAGCATTTT.

This clone was detected only a few times. The V and J genes are TRBV7-9 and TRBJ1-1; D call uncertain. V lost 1 base, J lost 7 bases, and 7 bases lay in between. The CDR3 runs to 12 residues. The germline CDR1 and CDR2 sequences are SEHNR and FQNEAQ (reference sequence). CDR3 in amino acids: CASSLDFIEAFF. The CDR3 region has the DNA TGTGCCAGCAGCTTAGACTTTATTGAAGCTTTCTTT.

This chain uses TRBV9 with TRBJ2-1; 8 bases map to TRBD2. This CDR3 is 16 amino acids long. Per germline, CDR1 SGDLS and CDR2 YYNGEE. V shed 0 bases and J 6 bases; nucleotides not matched to a gene: 8. This CDR3 is CASSVAAGGERNEQFF. The CDR3 DNA reads TGTGCCAGCAGCGTAGCCGCGGGGGGAGAACGCAATGAGCAGTTCTTC. Supplemented by reference TRBV9 and TRBJ2-1, the full variable domain reads DSGVTQTPKHLITATGQRVTLRCSPRSGDLSVYWYQQSLDQGLQFLIQYYNGEERAKGNILERFSAQQFPDLHSELNLSSLELGDSALYFCASSVAAGGERNEQFFGPGTRLTVL.

The CDR3 sequence is CASSQDGGGSGMGRTDTQYF. In DNA, the CDR3 is TGCGCCAGCAGCCAAGACGGGGGCGGGAGCGGAATGGGGCGCACAGATACGCAGTATTTT. This chain uses TRBV4-3 with TRBJ2-3; possibly TRBD2 for D (7 bases). Germline-derived CDR1 and CDR2 are LGHNA and YSLEER. V gave up 0 bases and J gave up 1 base, with 23 bases separating them. CDR3 length: 20 residues.

The chain has TRBV29-1 and TRBJ2-2; maybe TRBD2 (6 bases). V shed 0 bases and J shed 8 bases, with 13 bases lying between them. CDR3 size: 14 residues. CDR1 is SQVTM, CDR2 ANQGSEA, per germline. The CDR3 protein is CSVEDLLAPGELFF. The CDR3 region has the DNA TGCAGCGTTGAAGATCTACTAGCTCCGGGGGAGCTGTTTTTT.

The V gene is TRBV28, the J gene TRBJ2-2; the match to TRBD2 covers 16 bases. Germline V gives CDR1 MDHEN, CDR2 SYDVKM. The V segment lost 2 bases and the J segment 1 base; nucleotides outside the gene matches: 7. The CDR3 covers 20 residues. The CDR3 sequence: CASSLRGTSGRAGNTGELFF. CDR3 in DNA: TGTGCCAGCAGTTTACGCGGGACTAGCGGGAGGGCCGGGAACACCGGGGAGCTGTTTTTT.

This clone came up a few times. V and J are TRBV7-6 and TRBJ1-5; D not certain. This CDR3 has 14 amino acids. V gave up 1 base and J gave up 7 bases, with 11 bases separating them. CDR1 and CDR2 (germline): SGHVS, FNYEAQ. The CDR3 DNA reads TGTGCCAGCAGCTTAGACCCCGACACCCAGCCCCAGCATTTT. The encoded protein is CASSLDPDTQPQHF. The whole variable domain, remainder taken from reference TRBV7-6 and TRBJ1-5, is GAGVSQSPRYKVTKRGQDVALRCDPISGHVSLYWYRQALGQGPEFLTYFNYEAQQDKSGLPNDRFSAERPEGSISTLTIQRTEQRDSAMYRCASSLDPDTQPQHFGDGTRLSIL.

The chain carries TRBV7-9 and TRBJ1-5; 10 bases line up with TRBD1. Germline CDR1 reads SEHNR; CDR2 reads FQNEAQ (reference sequence). Trimming at V came to 5 bases and at J to 6 bases, leaving 16 bases not matched to a gene. The CDR3 length is 18 residues. The CDR3 here is CASSRTPPRQGAAQPQHF. The DNA for the CDR3 is TGTGCCAGCAGCCGTACCCCGCCTAGACAGGGGGCGGCTCAGCCCCAGCATTTT.

This clone was picked up a small number of times. The V and J genes are TRBV18 and TRBJ1-1; perhaps TRBD1 as D (5 bases). The V gene lost 3 bases and the J gene lost 0 bases, with 14 bases spanning the gap. CDR3 size: 16 residues. Germline V lookup: CDR1 KGHSH, CDR2 LQKENI. As DNA, the CDR3 is TGTGCCAGCTCACCTTCCCAGGGCCGGGTGAACACTGAAGCTTTCTTT. This translates into CASSPSQGRVNTEAFF.

Judged by abundance, this clone is medium-sized. CDR3: CATSGGGRGNQPQHF. The CDR3 DNA is TGCGCCACCTCAGGCGGGGGAAGGGGCAATCAGCCCCAGCATTTT. The chain employs TRBV10-2 and TRBJ1-5; TRBD1 might be the D (5 bases). This CDR3 region has 15 residues. CDR1 and CDR2 from the germline V gene are WSHSY and SAAADI. The V gene lost 10 bases and the J gene lost 2 bases, with 18 bases spanning the gap.

The rearrangement joins TRBV5-4 to TRBJ2-7, with D possibly being TRBD2 (6 bases). The V end was cut by 0 bases, the J end by 4 bases, with 14 bases between. Germline V lookup: CDR1 SGHNT, CDR2 YYREEE (reference sequence). The CDR3 has 15 amino acids. CDR3 DNA sequence: TGTGCCAGCAGCTTGGGTGGGGAGGCGAGATACGAGCAGTACTTC. It specifies CASSLGGEARYEQYF.

The J gene is TRBJ2-2, the V gene TRBV7-2; no clear D. V dropped 1 base and J dropped 6 bases, with 9 bases sitting between them. From germline, CDR1 is SGHTA and CDR2 FQGNSA. The CDR3 spans 14 residues. The CDR3 coding sequence is TGTGCCAGCAGCTTAGATTTCGGGTCCGGGGAGCTGTTTTTT. The encoded protein is CASSLDFGSGELFF.

This clone was recorded a few times. The DNA of the CDR3 is TGCGCCAGCAGCCAAGAGGACAGGGGGGTGGGTGAGCAGTACTTC. This gives the protein CASSQEDRGVGEQYF. This chain uses TRBV4-1 with TRBJ2-7; 10 nucleotides line up with TRBD1. This CDR3 spans 15 amino acids. The V and J ends lost 0 bases and 7 bases, in that order; junction bases with no gene match: 6. Germline V gene lookup returns CDR1 MGHRA and CDR2 YSYEKL.

The genes are TRBV19 and TRBJ1-5; the match to TRBD1 covers 11 bases. The CDR3 is 16 residues long. V was clipped by 0 bases and J by 7 bases; unmatched bases: 5. Germline CDR1 LNHDA, CDR2 SQIVND (reference sequence). CDR3 bases: TGTGCCAGTAGTATAGAGAGGACAGGGGGCTTACAGCCCCAGCATTTT. It encodes CASSIERTGGLQPQHF.

The gene calls are TRBV6-5 and TRBJ2-2; D is undetermined. CDR1 MNHEY and CDR2 SVGAGI come from the germline V gene. The CDR3 covers 14 residues. V lost 5 bases and J lost 2, with 9 bases in between. The CDR3 sequence is CASSPGSNTGELFF. In nucleotides, the CDR3 is TGTGCCAGCAGTCCCGGGTCAAACACCGGGGAGCTGTTTTTT.